The clone carrying this T cell receptor (beta chain) has more than one count but fewer than ten. No antigen is known for it. This record comes from a study of cytomegalovirus exposure and HLA in healthy donors. Background on the study: Membership in the Caucasian-associated ancestry cluster was found for 81% of nearly 400 genotyped donors. Points from the study as a whole: With DRB1 most and HLA-C fewest, TCR association rates differed between HLA loci in a later analysis. With high specificity and sensitivity, the classifier reportedly diagnosed cytomegalovirus status. Most likely, a cluster of highly shared sequence variants arose as a sequencing artifact.

The PCR contained 60 Vbeta and 13 Jbeta primers. The table came from immunoSEQ multiplex PCR; TCRdb's copy has only in-frame clones and leaves some out. The sample lists 110,000 to 150,000 clones, 77% seen once, with 1.6% in the top ten. CDR1 and CDR2 from the germline V gene are MNHNY and SVGAGI (reference sequence). The trim removed 8 bases at V and 2 bases at J, leaving 7 bases unmatched. The CDR3 is 15 amino acids. The chain links TRBV6-6 to TRBJ2-2; TRBD2 aligns across 8 bases. Sequences were obtained from PBMCs. The clonotype comes from a female donor in good health and CMV-seronegative. The CDR3 here is CASGPGGVNTGELFF. As DNA, the CDR3 is TGTGCCAGCGGCCCGGGGGGGGTAAACACCGGGGAGCTGTTTTTT.